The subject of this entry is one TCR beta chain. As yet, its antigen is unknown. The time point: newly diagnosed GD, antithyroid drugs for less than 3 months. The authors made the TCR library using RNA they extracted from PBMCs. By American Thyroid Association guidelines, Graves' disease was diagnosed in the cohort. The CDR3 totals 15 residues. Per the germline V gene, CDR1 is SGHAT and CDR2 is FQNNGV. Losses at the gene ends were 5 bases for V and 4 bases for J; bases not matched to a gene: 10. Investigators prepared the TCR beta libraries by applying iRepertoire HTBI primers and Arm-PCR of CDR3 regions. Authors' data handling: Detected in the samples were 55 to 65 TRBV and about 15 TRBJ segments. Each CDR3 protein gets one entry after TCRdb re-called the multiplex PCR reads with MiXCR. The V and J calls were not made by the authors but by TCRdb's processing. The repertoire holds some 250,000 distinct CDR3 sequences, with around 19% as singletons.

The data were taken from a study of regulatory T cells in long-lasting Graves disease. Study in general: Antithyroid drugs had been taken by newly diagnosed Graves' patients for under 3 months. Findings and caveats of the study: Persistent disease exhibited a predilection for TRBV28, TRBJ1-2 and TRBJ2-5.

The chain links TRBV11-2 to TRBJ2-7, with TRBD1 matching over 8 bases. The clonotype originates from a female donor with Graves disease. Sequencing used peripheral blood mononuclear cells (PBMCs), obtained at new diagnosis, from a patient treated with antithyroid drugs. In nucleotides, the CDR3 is TGTGCCAGCAGCCCGGGGGCAGGGGGCGGGTACGAGCAGTACTTC. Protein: CASSPGAGGGYEQYF. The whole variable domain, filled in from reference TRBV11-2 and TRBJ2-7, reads EAGVAQSPRYKIIEKRQSVAFWCNPISGHATLYWYQQILGQGPKLLIQFQNNGVVDDSQLPKDRFSAERLKGVDSTLKIQPAKLEDSAVYLCASSPGAGGGYEQYFGPGTRLTVT.